This record covers a single TCR beta chain. Its matching antigen is unknown. These data originate in a study of blood T cells in healthy people across ages. Overall study context: About one barcoded TCR beta cDNA was captured per two T cells.

The use of a sample-barcoded 5' primer and a J-beta primer mix characterized a second PCR of roughly 6 to 12 cycles. Each single sample gave us at least 3 million CDR3-containing paired-end reads. TCRdb fed the 5' RACE reads into MiXCR, producing one record per CDR3 protein. Counted here are 1.5 million to 1.9 million distinct CDR3 sequences, 35% to 45% occurring once; the ten biggest clones make up roughly 3.7%. The CDR3 runs to 16 residues. J gave up 3 bases and V 4 bases, and 11 bases lay outside the gene matches. The germline V gene has CDR1 DFQATT and CDR2 SNEGSKA (reference sequence). Findings and limits, study-wide: TCR beta diversity correlated strongly with naive T cell percentage. No conclusive comparison of naive versus antigen-experienced cells was possible with unsorted PBMCs.

This rearrangement joins TRBV20-1 to TRBJ2-2; 7 bases fit TRBD2. The sequence derives from a woman under 30 in good health. The specimen was blood. This CDR3 reads CSATGGSGVDTGELFF. The DNA for the CDR3 is TGCAGTGCTACTGGAGGAAGCGGGGTAGACACCGGGGAGCTGTTTTTT.